Shown below are 5 T cell receptor beta chains from a single sample sequenced in a study of early T cells in non-severe SARS-CoV-2 infection. TCRdb passed the 5' RACE reads through MiXCR, listing each CDR3 protein once. The sample lists approximately 70,000 distinct CDR3 sequences; 9.5% to 15% were seen once. The sample consisted of whole blood, taken at baseline. The receptors derive from an adult who was a healthcare worker with PCR-confirmed SARS-CoV-2 infection or an uninfected control (not recorded which). The donor label of this sample is uncertain.

The chain couples TRBV10-3 to TRBJ2-7; D tentatively fits TRBD1 or TRBD2 (7 bases each). The CDR3 has 14 amino acids. V was trimmed by 10 bases and J by 5 bases, leaving 21 bases between them. Germline-derived CDR1 and CDR2 are ENHRY and SYGVKD. CDR3 sequence: CATGPGGDVDEQYF. CDR3 nucleotide sequence: TGTGCCACTGGGCCAGGGGGGGATGTTGACGAGCAGTACTTC.

The chain joins TRBV5-1 to TRBJ2-7, with a tentative D call TRBD1 (5 bases). The CDR3 runs 14 residues. CDR1 and CDR2 (germline): SGHRS, YFSETQ. V lost 5 bases and J lost 3, with 15 bases in between. The CDR3 protein is CASRLLTAHYEQYF. The CDR3 DNA follows: TGCGCCAGCAGACTGCTGACAGCCCACTACGAGCAGTACTTC.

This clonotype was found a few times. The rearrangement joins TRBV7-2 to TRBJ2-2, with D unresolved. V lost 1 base and J 4 bases, leaving 7 bases between the germline ends. This CDR3 region has 14 residues. Per the germline V gene, CDR1 is SGHTA and CDR2 is FQGNSA. CDR3: CASSLDGFTGELFF. CDR3 in DNA: TGTGCCAGCAGCTTAGACGGGTTCACCGGGGAGCTGTTTTTT. The whole variable domain, remainder taken from reference TRBV7-2 and TRBJ2-2, is GAGVSQSPSNKVTEKGKDVELRCDPISGHTALYWYRQSLGQGLEFLIYFQGNSAPDKSGLPSDRFSAERTGGSVSTLTIQRTQQEDSAVYLCASSLDGFTGELFFGEGSRLTVL.

This clonotype was seen ten or more times. This chain connects TRBV10-2 to TRBJ2-2; D ambiguous. The CDR3 length is 13 residues. Germline V lookup: CDR1 WSHSY, CDR2 SAAADI. The ends were cut back, 3 bases at V and 8 bases at J, with 10 bases in the middle. The CDR3 DNA follows: TGCGCCAGCAGTGATATGGGGTCTGGGGAGCTGTTTTTT. Amino acids: CASSDMGSGELFF.

The chain recombines TRBV12-5 with TRBJ1-1, with D unclear. V dropped 0 bases and J dropped 11 bases, with 10 bases sitting between them. Germline lookup yields CDR1 LGHNT and CDR2 FRNRAP. The CDR3 is 12 amino acids. This chain's CDR3 is CASGLVRFDAFF. In nucleotides, the CDR3 is TGTGCTAGTGGTTTGGTCAGGTTTGACGCTTTCTTT.